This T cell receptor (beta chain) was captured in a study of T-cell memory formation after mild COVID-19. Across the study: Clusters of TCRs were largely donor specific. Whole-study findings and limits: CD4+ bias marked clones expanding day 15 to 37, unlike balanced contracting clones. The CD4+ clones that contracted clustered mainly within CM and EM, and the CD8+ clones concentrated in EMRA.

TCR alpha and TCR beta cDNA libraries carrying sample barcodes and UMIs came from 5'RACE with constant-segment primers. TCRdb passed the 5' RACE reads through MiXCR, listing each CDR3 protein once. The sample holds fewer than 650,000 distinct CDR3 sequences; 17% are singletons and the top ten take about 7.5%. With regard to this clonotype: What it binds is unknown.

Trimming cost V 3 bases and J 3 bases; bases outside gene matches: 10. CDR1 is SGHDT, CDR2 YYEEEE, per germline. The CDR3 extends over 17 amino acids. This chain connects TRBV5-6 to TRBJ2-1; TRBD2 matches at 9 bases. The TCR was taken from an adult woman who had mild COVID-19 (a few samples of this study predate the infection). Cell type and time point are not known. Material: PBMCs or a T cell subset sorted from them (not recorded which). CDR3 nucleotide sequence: TGTGCCAGCAGCTCGCTTATAGCGGGAGTGGGCTACAATGAGCAGTTCTTC. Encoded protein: CASSSLIAGVGYNEQFF.